This TCR beta chain comes out of a study of blood T cell repertoires in COVID-19. Study-wide context: From the United States, Italy and Spain came samples of acute and convalescent COVID-19. PBMCs, B-cell-depleted T cells, or T cells were the source of the cDNA or gDNA that made up the material.

Seattle patients were enrolled while actively infected and followed longitudinally. Here immunoSEQ multiplex PCR was the method, and the copy in TCRdb shows in-frame clones only, minus some. The data hold 300,000 to 400,000 clones, with 87% observed a single time. CDR3 length: 17 amino acids. Trimming took 2 bases from V and 4 from J; bases not matched to a gene: 9. Germline V gene data show CDR1 as MNHNS and CDR2 as SASEGT. The sequence was obtained from a woman between 45 and 60 years old with COVID-19, enrolled during active disease. The chain combines TRBV6-1 with TRBJ2-1; 9 bases map to TRBD2. Sequences were obtained from peripheral blood. The DNA of the CDR3 is TGTGCCAGCAGTGAATACCCTGCAGCGGGAGGTTACAATGAGCAGTTCTTC. It yields the protein CASSEYPAAGGYNEQFF.